A selection of T cell receptor beta chains follows, all from one sample in a study of blood T cells in healthy people across ages. TCRdb ran MiXCR on the 5' RACE reads and lists one entry per CDR3 protein. The sample has 700,000 to 900,000 distinct CDR3 sequences, 53% seen once. The sample comprised blood. All receptors come from a man older than 75 in good health. Both conserved end residues are part of each CDR3. The order of the fields is D gene, V gene, clone size, J gene, CDR3 protein, CDR3 DNA. D genes are given only for firm matches. Size is stated for part of the rows, as once, few or many counts, or as a class when the clone is expanded.

>TRBD2|TRBV9|few|TRBJ2-1
CASSPRLAGSYNEQFF
TGTGCCAGCAGCCCTCGACTAGCGGGGAGCTACAATGAGCAGTTCTTC
>TRBD2|TRBV5-1|.|TRBJ2-7
CASSLTLAGGAYEQYF
TGCGCCAGCAGCTTGACGCTAGCGGGAGGTGCCTACGAGCAGTACTTC
>.|TRBV12-3/TRBV12-4|.|TRBJ2-7
CASSLMGVHEQYF
TGTGCCAGCAGCCTCATGGGGGTCCACGAGCAGTACTTC
>.|TRBV20-1|.|TRBJ1-1
CSARGGAGAFF
TGCAGTGCTAGAGGTGGGGCGGGAGCTTTCTTT
>.|TRBV20-1|.|TRBJ2-7
CSARGGILDEQYF
TGCAGTGCTAGAGGCGGGATCCTCGACGAGCAGTACTTC
>TRBD2|TRBV20-1|.|TRBJ2-5
CSLAGVFGETQYF
TGCAGTCTTGCGGGGGTGTTCGGAGAGACCCAGTACTTC
>TRBD1|TRBV27|.|TRBJ2-7
CASRLRDSSYEQYF
TGTGCCAGCAGACTCCGGGACAGCTCCTACGAGCAGTACTTC
>.|TRBV6-5|.|TRBJ2-1
CASSYFRHPPNNEQFF
TGTGCCAGCAGTTACTTTCGCCATCCACCAAACAATGAGCAGTTCTTC
>TRBD1|TRBV5-1|.|TRBJ1-5
CASSAGTDYSNQPQHF
TGCGCCAGCAGCGCCGGGACAGATTATAGCAATCAGCCCCAGCATTTT
>TRBD1|TRBV12-3/TRBV12-4|.|TRBJ2-3
CASRGQGIGTDAQYF
TGTGCCAGCAGGGGACAGGGCATCGGCACAGATGCGCAGTATTTT
>TRBD1|TRBV20-1|.|TRBJ1-6
CSARGSRDRGSPLHF
TGCAGTGCTAGAGGCTCCCGGGACAGGGGATCACCCCTCCACTTT
>.|TRBV12-3/TRBV12-4|few|TRBJ2-7
CASTPGQLAYEQYF
TGTGCCAGCACCCCCGGACAGTTAGCATACGAGCAGTACTTC
>.|TRBV7-2|.|TRBJ1-2
CASSLLGLDGYTF
TGTGCCAGCAGCCTCCTCGGGTTGGATGGCTACACCTTC
>.|TRBV12-3/TRBV12-4|.|TRBJ2-6
CASSFFFFQRSSGANVLTF
TGTGCCAGCAGTTTTTTTTTCTTTCAGCGGAGCTCTGGGGCCAACGTCCTGACTTTC
>.|TRBV15|.|TRBJ2-1
CATSREDSSYNEQFF
TGTGCCACCAGCAGAGAGGACAGCTCCTACAATGAGCAGTTCTTC
>.|TRBV29-1|.|TRBJ1-2
CSVARAGYGYTF
TGCAGCGTTGCGCGGGCAGGCTATGGCTACACCTTC
>TRBD1|TRBV7-6|.|TRBJ2-1
CASSSWTGGRNEQFF
TGTGCCAGCAGCTCCTGGACAGGGGGGAGGAATGAGCAGTTCTTC
>.|TRBV6-2/TRBV6-3|.|TRBJ2-7
CASRPVGTYLGEQYF
TGTGCCAGCAGGCCGGTGGGAACCTACTTAGGCGAGCAGTACTTC
>.|TRBV20-1|.|TRBJ1-5
CSARPQPRGSYWDQPQHF
TGCAGTGCTAGACCACAGCCACGAGGATCTTATTGGGATCAGCCCCAGCATTTT
>.|TRBV2|.|TRBJ2-7
CASEQGGLEQYF
TGTGCCAGTGAGCAGGGGGGGCTCGAGCAGTACTTC
>.|TRBV25-1|few|TRBJ2-7
CASSDRNRPREQYF
TGTGCCAGCAGTGACCGAAACCGTCCCCGCGAGCAGTACTTC
>TRBD2|TRBV5-1|.|TRBJ2-7
CASSPPVASGSGEQYF
TGCGCCAGCAGCCCCCCGGTGGCTAGCGGGAGTGGAGAGCAGTACTTC
>.|TRBV20-1|.|TRBJ2-1
CSARIGVNNEQFF
TGCAGTGCTAGAATCGGGGTTAACAATGAGCAGTTCTTC
>.|TRBV5-6|.|TRBJ2-7
CASTKDQGRPSHEQYF
TGTGCCAGCACCAAGGACCAGGGGCGCCCCTCCCACGAGCAGTACTTC